The 21 T cell receptor beta chains in this list originate from one sample, sequenced in a study of T-cell reconstitution after alpha-beta-depleted transplantation in children. The TCRbeta library incorporated unique molecular identifiers. TCRdb recomputed calls from the PCR reads with MiXCR, one row per CDR3 protein. Of over 200,000 distinct CDR3 sequences in the sample, approximately 10% were seen once. Material: PBMCs, obtained before TCRalphabeta/CD19-depleted stem cell transplant. Source of these receptors: a child under two years old with acute myeloid leukemia, due to receive a stem cell transplant.

V and J are TRBV5-1 and TRBJ1-1; tentatively, D is TRBD1 (6 bases). With 0 bases removed from V and 2 bases from J, the gap between germline ends came to 11 bases. CDR3 length: 15 residues. Germline-derived CDR1 and CDR2 are SGHRS and YFSETQ. CDR3 in DNA: TGCGCCAGCAGCTTGGTCGGGACACAAAACACTGAAGCTTTCTTT. Amino acid sequence: CASSLVGTQNTEAFF.

The V gene is TRBV5-4, the J gene TRBJ2-2; D not certain. This CDR3 region has 15 residues. Trimming removed 4 bases at V and 0 bases at J, with 10 bases between. CDR1 SGHNT and CDR2 YYREEE come from the germline V gene (reference sequence). The CDR3 nucleotides are TGTGCCAGCAGCCATGAACATCCGAACACCGGGGAGCTGTTTTTT. Encoded protein: CASSHEHPNTGELFF.

This clonotype was detected a few times. A much larger clone sits a single nucleotide away, making a read error possible. The chain is built from TRBV28 and TRBJ2-1; the D call may be TRBD1 or TRBD2 (5 bases each). The germline gives CDR1 MDHEN, CDR2 SYDVKM. The CDR3 extends over 17 amino acids. This CDR3 reads CASSSAFLGDRNNEHFF. CDR3 in DNA: TGTGCCAGCAGTTCAGCATTTCTAGGGGACCGGAACAATGAGCATTTCTTC. The entire variable domain, with the rest obtained from reference TRBV28 and TRBJ2-1, is as follows: DVKVTQSSRYLVKRTGEKVFLECVQDMDHENMFWYRQDPGLGLRLIYFSYDVKMKEKGDIPEGYSVSREKKERFSLILESASTNQTSMYLCASSSAFLGDRNNEHFFGPGTRLTVL.

There are a few counts of this clonotype. The rearrangement links TRBV3-1 to TRBJ2-2; D remains ambiguous. Trimming pared 3 bases from V and 1 base from J, leaving 12 bases between. CDR1 is LGHDT, CDR2 YNNKEL, per germline (reference sequence). The CDR3 covers 16 residues. The CDR3 DNA reads TGTGCCAGCAGCCAGGCAAGCCAGTTGAACACCGGGGAGCTGTTTTTT. Translating gives CASSQASQLNTGELFF. Full variable domain (remainder filled in from reference TRBV3-1 and TRBJ2-2): DTAVSQTPKYLVTQMGNDKSIKCEQNLGHDTMYWYKQDSKKFLKIMFSYNNKELIINETVPNRFSPKSPDKAHLNLHINSLELGDSAVYFCASSQASQLNTGELFFGEGSRLTVL.

This clonotype occurred many times. V and J are TRBV7-2 and TRBJ2-7, with D hard to call. Germline values: CDR1 SGHTA, CDR2 FQGNSA. The CDR3 is 15 amino acids. Trimming removed 6 bases at V and 0 bases at J, with 15 bases between. The CDR3 coding sequence is TGTGCCAGCAGTACTGAGAGCTTATCCTCCTACGAGCAGTACTTC. Protein: CASSTESLSSYEQYF.

This clonotype was seen repeatedly, ten times or more. The chain couples TRBV7-2 to TRBJ2-3; no reliable D call. The CDR3 spans 14 residues. Germline V gene lookup returns CDR1 SGHTA and CDR2 FQGNSA. The V and J ends lost 2 bases and 4 bases respectively, with 10 bases between them. The CDR3 nucleotides read TGTGCCAGCAGCTTAATAGGAGACTCAGATACGCAGTATTTT. Translation gives CASSLIGDSDTQYF.

The rearrangement links TRBV6-6 to TRBJ1-4; 7 bases map to TRBD1. Germline CDR1 reads MNHNY; CDR2 reads SVGAGI (reference sequence). CDR3 length: 15 residues. Unmatched junction bases numbered 5, after V lost 3 bases and J lost 4 bases. The CDR3 spells CASSYGGQINEKLFF. CDR3 coding DNA: TGTGCCAGCAGTTATGGGGGACAGATTAATGAAAAACTGTTTTTT.

J is TRBJ2-7 and V is TRBV5-1; D may be TRBD1 (6 bases). Trimming took 2 bases from V and 1 from J, leaving 10 bases between them. Per the germline V gene, CDR1 is SGHRS and CDR2 is YFSETQ. CDR3 size: 14 residues. This CDR3 is CASSFSGVSYEQYF. The CDR3 DNA reads as TGCGCCAGCAGCTTCTCAGGGGTTTCCTACGAGCAGTACTTC.

This clonotype was counted at least ten times. The chain joins TRBV7-9 to TRBJ2-2; 7 bases are a match to TRBD1. With 8 bases clipped from V and 4 bases from J, the junction kept 10 bases outside the gene matches. CDR3 length: 15 residues. From germline, CDR1 is SEHNR and CDR2 FQNEAQ (reference sequence). CDR3 nucleotides: TGTGCCAGCGGCTCTGGACAGGTTCGCACCGGGGAGCTGTTTTTT. Its translation is CASGSGQVRTGELFF.

The CDR3 loop reads CASSSDPRRYEFTEAFF. The CDR3 coding sequence is TGTGCCAGCAGCTCCGATCCACGGCGCTATGAGTTCACTGAAGCTTTCTTT. V usage is TRBV5-4 and J usage is TRBJ1-1; D gene uncertain. Germline loops: CDR1 SGHNT, CDR2 YYREEE (reference sequence). Trimming removed 3 bases from V and 4 bases from J, with 22 bases in between. CDR3 length: 17 amino acids.

This clonotype was counted a few times. The J gene is TRBJ2-4, the V gene TRBV6-1; possible D gene TRBD2, 6 bases. Germline lookup yields CDR1 MNHNS and CDR2 SASEGT. V lost 8 bases, J lost 9 bases, and 17 bases lay in between. The CDR3 length is 13 residues. DNA for the CDR3: TGTGCCAGCTCGGGGCGGGAAATGGGCATTCAGTACTTC. This sequence encodes CASSGREMGIQYF.

This clonotype was seen only a few times. The rearrangement joins TRBV20-1 to TRBJ2-5; D gene unclear. Germline V lookup: CDR1 DFQATT, CDR2 SNEGSKA (reference sequence). The CDR3 runs to 9 residues. V was pared by 7 bases and J by 3 bases, with 3 bases between. CDR3 protein: CSDKETQYF. The CDR3 DNA sequence: TGCAGTGATAAAGAGACCCAGTACTTC.

This clonotype was counted many times. Written as DNA, the CDR3 is TGCGCCAGCAGCTTTGGGACTGACACCGGGGAGCTGTTTTTT. Translating it yields CASSFGTDTGELFF. The rearrangement links TRBV5-1 to TRBJ2-2; D possibly corresponds to TRBD2 (6 bases). Trimming took 2 bases from V and 3 from J, leaving 8 bases between them. This CDR3 comprises 14 residues. Germline CDR1 SGHRS, CDR2 YFSETQ.

This clonotype has at least ten counts. The rearrangement uses TRBV30 and TRBJ2-7; D is undetermined. The CDR3 consists of 11 residues. The V end lost 4 bases, the J end lost 3 bases, and 7 bases lay between the germline ends. Germline V gene sequence: CDR1 GTSNPN, CDR2 SVGIG (reference sequence). The CDR3 DNA reads as TGTGCCTGGACCGACATCTACGAGCAGTACTTC. It codes for CAWTDIYEQYF.

This clonotype was observed many times. The J gene is TRBJ2-3, the V gene TRBV24-1, with no clear D. Germline CDR1 and CDR2: KGHDR and SFDVKD. V was cut by 3 bases and J by 2 bases, with 8 bases left in between. The CDR3 sequence is 14 residues long. The DNA of the CDR3 is TGTGCCACCAGTGATCAAGGTTACACAGATACGCAGTATTTT. This gives the protein CATSDQGYTDTQYF.

This clonotype was observed at least ten times. The chain employs TRBV5-6 and TRBJ1-2; 7 bases agree with TRBD1. The CDR3 spans 13 residues. The V segment lost 2 bases and the J segment 7 bases; nucleotides outside the gene matches: 5. The germline gives CDR1 SGHDT, CDR2 YYEEEE. CDR3 bases: TGTGCCAGCAGCTTCGGACAGGCAGGTGGCTACACCTTC. It is translated as CASSFGQAGGYTF.

This clonotype has a count of ten or more. The genes are TRBV19 and TRBJ1-5; D is possibly TRBD1 (5 bases). The V gene's germline CDR1 is LNHDA and CDR2 SQIVND (reference sequence). V was cut by 3 bases and J by 2 bases, with 14 bases left in between. This CDR3 comprises 16 residues. CDR3: CASSIVGAMGNQPQHF. CDR3 sequence (DNA): TGTGCCAGTAGTATCGTAGGGGCGATGGGCAATCAGCCCCAGCATTTT.

This clonotype appeared a few times. This chain joins TRBV2 and TRBJ2-2, with TRBD2 matching 12 bases. Germline V gives CDR1 SNHLY, CDR2 FYNNEI. This CDR3 has 18 amino acids. The CDR3 DNA reads as TGTACCATCACCTTTTCGGGACTAGCGGGTAGTAACACCGGGGAGCTGTTTTTT. It specifies CTITFSGLAGSNTGELFF.

The V call is TRBV20-1, the J call TRBJ1-1; D unresolved. This CDR3 is built from 12 residues. Germline values: CDR1 DFQATT, CDR2 SNEGSKA (reference sequence). V was shortened by 6 bases and J by 2 bases, with 10 bases between the two germline ends. For the CDR3, the DNA is TGCAGTGCCACGGCCAGAAACACTGAAGCTTTCTTT. It specifies CSATARNTEAFF.

Only one count was recorded for this clonotype. This may be a read error: a much more frequent sequence differs by one nucleotide. The chain has TRBV20-1 and TRBJ2-5; D call uncertain. Germline lookup yields CDR1 DFQATT and CDR2 SNEGSKA (reference sequence). CDR3 length: 12 amino acids. The CDR3 nucleotides are TGCAGTGCCCCTGGTTCCGACGAGACCCACTACTTC. It encodes CSAPGSDETHYF.

Many counts were recorded for this clonotype. The chain has TRBV5-1 and TRBJ2-3; D gene ambiguous. This CDR3 comprises 16 residues. From germline, CDR1 is SGHRS and CDR2 YFSETQ. V was trimmed by 0 bases and J by 0 bases, leaving 11 bases between them. The CDR3 sequence: CASSLGVESSTDTQYF. CDR3 in DNA: TGCGCCAGCAGCTTGGGAGTGGAGTCGAGCACAGATACGCAGTATTTT.